This T cell receptor beta chain was recovered during a study of cytomegalovirus exposure and HLA in healthy donors. General study findings and limits: Excluded were some V segments that proved indistinguishable, including TRBV6-2 and TRBV6-3. With later analysis, a missense DCLRE1C variant became linked to TCR beta V- and J-gene trimming. At a 0.05 false discovery rate, a later analysis found roughly 17,000 TCR beta sequences to be associated with HLA alleles.

The PCR made use of 60 Vbeta and 13 Jbeta primers. Assay: immunoSEQ multiplex PCR; the TCRdb copy retains only in-frame clones and omits some. The sample shows some 190,000 clones, 80% to 90% of them seen only once. On this clone: Antigen specificity is unknown.

Trimming took 3 bases from V and 4 from J, leaving 12 bases between them. This CDR3 region has 14 residues. CDR1 and CDR2 (germline): MNHNY, SVGAGI (reference sequence). This TCR came from a woman in her 30s in good health and CMV-seronegative. Source material: PBMCs. The V and J genes are TRBV6-6 and TRBJ2-5; TRBD2 might be the D (6 bases). Here the CDR3 reads CASSYEGGRETQYF. The CDR3 DNA reads TGTGCCAGCAGTTATGAAGGAGGGCGAGAGACCCAGTACTTC.